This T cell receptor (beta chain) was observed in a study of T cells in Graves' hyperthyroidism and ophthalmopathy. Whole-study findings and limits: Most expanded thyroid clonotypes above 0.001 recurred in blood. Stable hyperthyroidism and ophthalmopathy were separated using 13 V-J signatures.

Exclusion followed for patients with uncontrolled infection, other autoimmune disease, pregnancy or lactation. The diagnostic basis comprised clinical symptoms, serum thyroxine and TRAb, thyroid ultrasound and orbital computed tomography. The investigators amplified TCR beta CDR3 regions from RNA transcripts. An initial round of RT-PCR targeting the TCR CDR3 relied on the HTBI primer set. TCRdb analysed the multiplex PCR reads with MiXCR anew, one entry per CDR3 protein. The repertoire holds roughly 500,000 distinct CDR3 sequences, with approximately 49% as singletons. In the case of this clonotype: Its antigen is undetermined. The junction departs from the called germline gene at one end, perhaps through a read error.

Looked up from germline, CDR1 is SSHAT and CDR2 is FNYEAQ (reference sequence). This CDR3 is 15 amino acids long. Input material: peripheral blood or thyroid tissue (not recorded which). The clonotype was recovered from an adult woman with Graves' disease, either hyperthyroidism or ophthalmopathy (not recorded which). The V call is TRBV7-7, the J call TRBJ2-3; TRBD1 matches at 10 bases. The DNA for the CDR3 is TGTGCTAGCAGCACCGGGACAGGGGTCACAGATACGCAGTATTTT. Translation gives CASSTGTGVTDTQYF.